The 25 T cell receptor beta chains below were found in one sample sequenced in a study of cytomegalovirus exposure and HLA in healthy donors. A multiplex PCR was run with 60 Vbeta primers and 13 Jbeta primers. Sequencing used immunoSEQ multiplex PCR; TCRdb keeps in-frame clones, though not all of them. The sample yields around 150,000 clones, approximately 79% seen once. Specimen: PBMCs. The receptors shown here come from a man aged 50 to 60 in good health and CMV-seropositive.

The V gene is TRBV11-2, the J gene TRBJ2-1; the D gene is possibly TRBD2 (6 bases). V lost 8 bases to trimming and J lost 7 bases, with 18 bases between them. CDR1 SGHAT and CDR2 FQNNGV come from the germline V gene. The CDR3 has 14 amino acids. CDR3 nucleotides: TGTGCCAGCTCTTGGTATGGAGGGACGAATGAGCAGTTCTTC. Translating it yields CASSWYGGTNEQFF.

The rearrangement uses TRBV6-1 and TRBJ1-1; perhaps TRBD1 as D (5 bases). The V end lost 3 bases, the J end lost 4 bases, and 12 bases lay between the germline ends. The germline gives CDR1 MNHNS, CDR2 SASEGT. The CDR3 loop spans 14 amino acids. CDR3 region: CASSEGVAGTEAFF. CDR3 sequence (DNA): TGTGCCAGCAGTGAGGGGGTAGCGGGCACTGAAGCTTTCTTT.

The chain couples TRBV2 to TRBJ1-5, with TRBD1 identical over 9 bases. CDR3 size: 15 residues. The V segment lost 8 bases and the J segment 2 bases; nucleotides outside the gene matches: 7. Germline CDR1 and CDR2: SNHLY and FYNNEI. The CDR3 sequence: CASGPGQGGNQPQHF. CDR3 nucleotide sequence: TGTGCCAGCGGCCCGGGACAGGGAGGCAATCAGCCCCAGCATTTT. The full variable domain, its missing parts supplied by reference TRBV2 and TRBJ1-5, is EPEVTQTPSHQVTQMGQEVILRCVPISNHLYFYWYRQILGQKVEFLVSFYNNEISEKSEIFDDQFSVERPDGSNFTLKIRSTKLEDSAMYFCASGPGQGGNQPQHFGDGTRLSIL.

V and J are TRBV19 and TRBJ1-1; 7 bases are a match to TRBD1. Unmatched junction bases numbered 19, after V lost 10 bases and J lost 5 bases. CDR1 LNHDA and CDR2 SQIVND come from the germline V gene (reference sequence). The length of the CDR3 is 16 residues. The CDR3 is CATPPGQPYSGTEAFF. The CDR3 region has the DNA TGTGCCACTCCGCCGGGACAGCCCTACTCGGGGACTGAAGCTTTCTTT.

The chain recombines TRBV19 with TRBJ1-2; TRBD1 might be the D (5 bases). Germline values: CDR1 LNHDA, CDR2 SQIVND (reference sequence). The CDR3 is 16 residues long. V was cut by 4 bases and J by 8 bases, with 23 bases left in between. The CDR3: CASSTKTTVSASGYTF. In nucleotides, the CDR3 is TGTGCCAGTAGTACAAAAACGACAGTATCGGCCAGCGGCTACACCTTC.

This clone was observed a few times. The chain combines TRBV5-6 with TRBJ1-2; the D gene is possibly TRBD1 (5 bases). Trimming shortened V by 2 bases and J by 3 bases, and 17 bases separated the two germline ends. The CDR3 runs 16 residues. CDR1 and CDR2 (germline): SGHDT, YYEEEE. CDR3 coding DNA: TGTGCCAGCAGCTTAGAGGCCCAGGGAGGGTACTATGGCTACACCTTC. Translation: CASSLEAQGGYYGYTF. Using reference TRBV5-6 and TRBJ1-2 for the parts outside the CDR3, the full variable domain is DAGVTQSPTHLIKTRGQQVTLRCSPKSGHDTVSWYQQALGQGPQFIFQYYEEEERQRGNFPDRFSGHQFPNYSSELNVNALLLGDSALYLCASSLEAQGGYYGYTFGSGTRLTVV.

The chain joins TRBV5-1 to TRBJ2-7; 14 nucleotides line up with TRBD2. V was clipped by 5 bases and J by 1 base; unmatched bases: 14. CDR3 size: 19 residues. CDR1 is SGHRS, CDR2 YFSETQ, per germline. The CDR3 coding sequence is TGCGCCAGCAGTTTTCTACCCGGGACTAGCGGGAGTGGGTCCTACGAGCAGTACTTC. This translates into CASSFLPGTSGSGSYEQYF.

The J gene is TRBJ2-7, the V gene TRBV28; 10 nucleotides agree with TRBD1. V lost 3 bases to trimming and J lost 4 bases; unmatched junction nucleotides: 6. The CDR3 length is 15 residues. Germline V gives CDR1 MDHEN, CDR2 SYDVKM. This CDR3 is CASSFPGQGSYEQYF. The CDR3 region has the DNA TGTGCCAGCAGTTTCCCGGGACAGGGGAGTTACGAGCAGTACTTC.

The CDR3 here is CASSIRQGWTDTQYF. The CDR3 region has the DNA TGTGCCAGCAGTATACGACAGGGGTGGACAGATACGCAGTATTTT. The V call is TRBV6-1, the J call TRBJ2-3; 8 nucleotides line up with TRBD1. The V segment lost 5 bases and the J segment 3 bases; nucleotides outside the gene matches: 7. The germline gives CDR1 MNHNS, CDR2 SASEGT. The CDR3 runs to 15 residues.

This clone was observed a few times. The gene calls are TRBV6-1 and TRBJ2-7; possibly TRBD2 for D (6 bases). Germline CDR1 reads MNHNS; CDR2 reads SASEGT. The CDR3 covers 13 residues. Trimming left V 0 bases short and J 3 bases short, with 6 bases between. CDR3 residues: CASSEARGYEQYF. The DNA of the CDR3 is TGTGCCAGCAGTGAAGCGCGGGGCTACGAGCAGTACTTC.

The genes are TRBV9 and TRBJ1-1; 8 bases are shared with TRBD1. Germline CDR1 and CDR2: SGDLS and YYNGEE. This CDR3 spans 15 amino acids. V was pared by 2 bases and J by 4 bases, with 7 bases of the junction left unmatched. The CDR3 region is CASSVAQGAGTEAFF. The CDR3 region has the DNA TGTGCCAGCAGCGTGGCCCAGGGGGCTGGCACTGAAGCTTTCTTT.

This clone came up once. V usage is TRBV28 and J usage is TRBJ2-3, with 7 nucleotides matching TRBD2. Per the germline V gene, CDR1 is MDHEN and CDR2 is SYDVKM. The CDR3 has 16 amino acids. Trimming removed 6 bases from V and 0 bases from J; junction bases left unmatched: 9. Here the CDR3 reads CASSTDFSGSTDTQYF. Written as DNA, the CDR3 is TGTGCCAGCAGCACCGATTTTAGCGGGAGCACAGATACGCAGTATTTT.

This chain joins TRBV15 and TRBJ2-5, with D perhaps matching TRBD2 (5 bases). Germline V CDR1 and CDR2: LNHNV, YYDKDF (reference sequence). CDR3 length equals 13 residues. V was trimmed by 5 bases and J by 5 bases, leaving 12 bases between them. CDR3 residues: CATSDTRRETQYF. The CDR3 DNA reads as TGTGCCACCAGCGATACTAGGCGCGAGACCCAGTACTTC. Full variable domain (missing parts from reference TRBV15 and TRBJ2-5): DAMVIQNPRYQVTQFGKPVTLSCSQTLNHNVMYWYQQKSSQAPKLLFHYYDKDFNNEADTPDNFQSRRPNTSFCFLDIRSPGLGDTAMYLCATSDTRRETQYFGPGTRLLVL.

J is TRBJ1-1 and V is TRBV29-1, with TRBD1 matching over 7 bases. The CDR3 runs 12 residues. The trim removed 6 bases at V and 4 bases at J, leaving 5 bases unmatched. CDR1 is SQVTM and CDR2 is ANQGSEA in the germline V gene. CDR3 protein: CSVRGRPTEAFF. Here the CDR3 DNA reads TGCAGCGTGAGGGGGCGCCCCACTGAAGCTTTCTTT.

The rearrangement uses TRBV7-6 and TRBJ2-1; 9 nucleotides align to TRBD2. The CDR3 has 22 amino acids. Germline-derived CDR1 and CDR2 are SGHVS and FNYEAQ. The V and J ends lost 5 bases and 5 bases, in that order; junction bases with no gene match: 28. The CDR3 region is CASSQGQVSSGVGTPWDNEQFF. The DNA of the CDR3 is TGTGCCAGCAGCCAAGGACAGGTCTCTAGCGGGGTGGGAACTCCGTGGGACAATGAGCAGTTCTTC.

The chain carries TRBV27 and TRBJ2-1, with 9 bases lining up with TRBD2. From germline, CDR1 is MNHEY and CDR2 SMNVEV (reference sequence). The CDR3 runs 16 residues. Trimming at V came to 5 bases and at J to 3 bases, leaving 8 bases not matched to a gene. Written as DNA, the CDR3 is TGTGCCAGCAGTACGACTAGCGGCCGGTTCTACAATGAGCAGTTCTTC. Translating it yields CASSTTSGRFYNEQFF.

The chain combines TRBV11-3 with TRBJ2-7; no clear D. Germline CDR1 and CDR2: SGHNT and YENEEA. The CDR3 totals 13 residues. Trimming shortened V by 5 bases and J by 3 bases, and 11 bases separated the two germline ends. CDR3 bases: TGTGCCAGCAGCCCCTACGCCAACTACGAGCAGTACTTC. This codes for CASSPYANYEQYF.

This clone was seen a handful of times. Other nucleotide sequences in the sample specify the same CDR3. The CDR3 DNA follows: TGTGCCAGCAGCCTATGGACAGGAAACACCGGGGAGCTGTTTTTT. Protein product: CASSLWTGNTGELFF. The V call is TRBV7-9, the J call TRBJ2-2; 7 positions match TRBD1. CDR3 length: 15 amino acids. Germline V gene data show CDR1 as SEHNR and CDR2 as FQNEAQ (reference sequence). V shed 5 bases and J 2 bases; nucleotides not matched to a gene: 5.

The chain uses TRBV25-1 and TRBJ2-3, with D possibly TRBD2 on 5 matching bases. V was cut by 5 bases and J by 1 base, with 13 bases left in between. Germline CDR1 is MGHDK and CDR2 is SYGVNS. The CDR3 totals 15 residues. The CDR3 nucleotides are TGTGCCAGCAGTAAATTGCTAGCTGGCACAGATACGCAGTATTTT. This encodes CASSKLLAGTDTQYF.

This clone showed up just a few times. The gene calls are TRBV7-9 and TRBJ1-4; TRBD1 aligns across 7 bases. The germline V gene encodes CDR1 SEHNR and CDR2 FQNEAQ (reference sequence). The CDR3 extends over 14 amino acids. V lost 2 bases to trimming and J lost 8 bases; unmatched junction nucleotides: 5. CDR3 nucleotides: TGTGCCAGCAGCTTATACAGGGGAGACGAAAAACTGTTTTTT. Amino acid sequence: CASSLYRGDEKLFF.

The chain combines TRBV6-4 with TRBJ1-2; 8 positions match TRBD1. J gave up 5 bases and V 4 bases, and 3 bases lay outside the gene matches. The CDR3 is 13 residues long. Germline-derived CDR1 and CDR2 are MRHNA and SNTAGT. The CDR3 here is CASSARTGYGYTF. The CDR3 DNA follows: TGTGCCAGCAGTGCCCGGACAGGGTATGGCTACACCTTC.

This clone was observed a few times. V gene TRBV30 combines with J gene TRBJ2-3; 10 positions agree with TRBD2. J lost 1 base, V lost 2 bases, and 6 bases had no gene match. CDR1 is GTSNPN, CDR2 SVGIG, per germline (reference sequence). CDR3 length equals 16 residues. The CDR3: CAWSIIAGGGTDTQYF. The CDR3 bases are TGTGCCTGGAGTATCATAGCGGGAGGAGGCACAGATACGCAGTATTTT.

The chain employs TRBV27 and TRBJ2-7, with 13 bases fitting TRBD2. Unmatched junction bases numbered 8, after V lost 5 bases and J lost 13 bases. The CDR3 covers 13 residues. Per the germline V gene, CDR1 is MNHEY and CDR2 is SMNVEV (reference sequence). The CDR3 reads CASSRTSGSSSYF. The CDR3 DNA sequence: TGTGCCAGCAGTCGGACTAGCGGGAGCTCTAGCTACTTC.

This clone has only one observation. V gene TRBV6-1 combines with J gene TRBJ1-2; D remains unclear. The CDR3 covers 13 residues. The V end was cut by 2 bases, the J end by 4 bases, with 8 bases between. CDR1 is MNHNS, CDR2 SASEGT, per germline. The CDR3 spells CASSERQVYGYTF. In nucleotides, the CDR3 is TGTGCCAGCAGTGAAAGGCAGGTCTATGGCTACACCTTC.

The chain employs TRBV5-6 and TRBJ2-7, with a possible D match to TRBD2 (5 bases). Trimming removed 0 bases from V and 2 bases from J, with 9 bases in between. Per the germline V gene, CDR1 is SGHDT and CDR2 is YYEEEE. This CDR3 spans 14 amino acids. The CDR3 nucleotides are TGTGCCAGCAGCTTGGGTAGGGAGACCTACGAGCAGTACTTC. Translating it yields CASSLGRETYEQYF.